A selection of T cell receptor beta chains follows, all from one sample in a study of control samples from healthy donors and cancer patients. Clones were sequenced by immunoSEQ multiplex PCR, and TCRdb holds only the in-frame ones, with some missing. Among roughly 180,000 clones listed, 94% were seen once. The sequencing sample was made of blood. The receptors stem from a woman between 18 and 29 years old in good health. Each CDR3 is given with its conserved first and last residue. The D gene is left open where the match is weak. Rows give clone size only sometimes, using once, few, many, or a class for an expanded clone.

-	TRBV28	-	TRBJ1-1	TGTGCCAGCAGTTTGCTTTCGGGGAACACTGAAGCTTTCTTT	CASSLLSGNTEAFF
-	TRBV19	TRBD1	TRBJ1-1	TGTGCCAGTAGGAGTCCGACAGGGGAGCTCGGGACTGAAGCTTTCTTT	CASRSPTGELGTEAFF
-	TRBV12-5	-	TRBJ2-7	TGTGCTAGTGTCCAGTTTGGGGGGAGTGGGTATGAGCAGTACTTC	CASVQFGGSGYEQYF
-	TRBV6-2/TRBV6-3	-	TRBJ2-3	TGTGCCAGCAGTTACATAAGGAGGCCAGGCACAGATACGCAGTATTTT	CASSYIRRPGTDTQYF
-	TRBV4-3	TRBD2	TRBJ2-3	TGCGCCAGCAGCCAAGACCCCGCTAGCGGGATCACAGATACGCAGTATTTT	CASSQDPASGITDTQYF
-	TRBV4-2	-	TRBJ1-2	TGTGCCAGCAGCCACTTCCCGGCTGGGGATGGCTATGGCTACACCTTC	CASSHFPAGDGYGYTF
-	TRBV6-2/TRBV6-3	-	TRBJ2-1	TGTGCCAGCAGTTACTTGGGGGACAATGAGCAGTTCTTC	CASSYLGDNEQFF
-	TRBV19	-	TRBJ1-1	TGTGCCAGTACCCATTCCGGTGGGTATCTTGGGATGAACACTGAAGCTTTCTTT	CASTHSGGYLGMNTEAFF
-	TRBV9	TRBD2	TRBJ2-1	TGTGCCAGCAGCGTAGGTAGCGGGAGGGACAACAATGAGCAGTTCTTC	CASSVGSGRDNNEQFF
-	TRBV27	TRBD2	TRBJ2-1	TGTGCCAGCAGCTCCCTTGGGGGGACTAGCTCCTACAATGAGCAGTTCTTC	CASSSLGGTSSYNEQFF
-	TRBV9	-	TRBJ2-5	TGTGCCAGCAGCGCCGAGGGCCCAGAGGGGACGGAGACCCAGTACTTC	CASSAEGPEGTETQYF
-	TRBV18	-	TRBJ1-1	TGTGCCAGCTCACCGGCGGGAGTTAACACTGAAGCTTTCTTT	CASSPAGVNTEAFF
once	TRBV12-3/TRBV12-4	-	TRBJ1-2	TGTGCCAGCAATCGAGGGGGGTTCTATGGCTACACCTTC	CASNRGGFYGYTF
-	TRBV18	-	TRBJ1-6	TGTGCCAGCTCGCGGGGGGCCCGAGATTCACCCCTCCACTTT	CASSRGARDSPLHF
-	TRBV28	-	TRBJ2-1	TGTGCCAGCAGTTGGTCGGGAAAAACGGGCAATGAGCAGTTCTTC	CASSWSGKTGNEQFF
once	TRBV5-1	-	TRBJ1-5	TGCGCCAGCAGCCCGGACGCGGGGCAGCCCCAGCATTTT	CASSPDAGQPQHF
-	TRBV10-2	TRBD1	TRBJ1-1	TGCGCCAGCAGTGAGTCGACGACAGGGGCAGATCCTGAAGCTTTCTTT	CASSESTTGADPEAFF
-	TRBV6-5	TRBD2	TRBJ2-5	TGTGCCAGCAGCCGGGGACTACCACAAGAGACCCAGTACTTC	CASSRGLPQETQYF
-	TRBV5-4	TRBD1	TRBJ1-1	TGTGCCAGCAGGGGACAGTCCAACACTGAAGCTTTCTTT	CASRGQSNTEAFF
few	TRBV14	TRBD1	TRBJ2-7	TGTGCCAGCAGCCAGGACAGGGTCCAGCAGTACTTC	CASSQDRVQQYF
few	TRBV2	-	TRBJ2-7	TGTGCCAGCAAAGGAGGCACCTACGAGCAGTACTTC	CASKGGTYEQYF
-	TRBV24-1	-	TRBJ1-2	TGTGCCACCAGTGGCCACGAAGGGGAAGGTGGCTACACCTTC	CATSGHEGEGGYTF